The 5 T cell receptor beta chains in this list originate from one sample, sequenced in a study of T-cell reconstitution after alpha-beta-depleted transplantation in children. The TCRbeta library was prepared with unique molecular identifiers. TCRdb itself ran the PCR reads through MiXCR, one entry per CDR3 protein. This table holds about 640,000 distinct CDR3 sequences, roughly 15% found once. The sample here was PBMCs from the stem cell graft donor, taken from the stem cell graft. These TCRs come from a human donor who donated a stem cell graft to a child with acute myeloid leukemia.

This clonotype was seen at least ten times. CDR3 sequence reads: CASSPVGGLNTGELFF. CDR3 in DNA: TGTGCCAGCAGTCCCGTAGGGGGGCTTAACACCGGGGAGCTGTTTTTT. V is TRBV12-3 or TRBV12-4 and J is TRBJ2-2; the D call may be TRBD1 or TRBD2 (6 bases each). CDR3 length equals 16 residues. Trimming removed 5 bases at V and 2 bases at J, with 15 bases between.

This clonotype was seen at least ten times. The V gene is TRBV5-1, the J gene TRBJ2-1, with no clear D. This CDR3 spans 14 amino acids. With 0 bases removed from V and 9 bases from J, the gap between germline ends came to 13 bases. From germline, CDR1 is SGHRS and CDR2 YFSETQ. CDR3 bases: TGCGCCAGCAGCTTGGGTCGTCCGATCGGTGAGCAGTTCTTC. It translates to CASSLGRPIGEQFF.

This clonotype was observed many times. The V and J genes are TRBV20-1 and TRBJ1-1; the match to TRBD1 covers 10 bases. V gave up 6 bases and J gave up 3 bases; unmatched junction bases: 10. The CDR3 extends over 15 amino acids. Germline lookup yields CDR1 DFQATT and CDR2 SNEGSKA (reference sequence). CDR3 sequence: CSAPRTGGYDTEAFF. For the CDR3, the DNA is TGCAGTGCCCCCCGGACAGGGGGATATGACACTGAAGCTTTCTTT.

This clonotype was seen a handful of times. The CDR3 here is CASSFLSDTQYF. CDR3 nucleotide sequence: TGTGCCAGCAGCTTCCTCTCAGATACGCAGTATTTT. The chain joins TRBV11-2 to TRBJ2-3; no definite D call. Trimming left V 3 bases short and J 4 bases short, with 5 bases between. Germline assignment: CDR1 SGHAT and CDR2 FQNNGV. The CDR3 runs 12 residues.

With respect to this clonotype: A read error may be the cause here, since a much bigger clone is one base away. CDR3 amino acids: CASSFPGSIGYTF. The CDR3 DNA reads TGTGCCAGCAGTTTCCCGGGGTCAATAGGCTACACCTTC. The V call is TRBV6-5, the J call TRBJ1-2; D uncertain. V lost 4 bases, J lost 8 bases, and 14 bases lay in between. The CDR3 loop spans 13 amino acids. The V gene's germline CDR1 is MNHEY and CDR2 SVGAGI.